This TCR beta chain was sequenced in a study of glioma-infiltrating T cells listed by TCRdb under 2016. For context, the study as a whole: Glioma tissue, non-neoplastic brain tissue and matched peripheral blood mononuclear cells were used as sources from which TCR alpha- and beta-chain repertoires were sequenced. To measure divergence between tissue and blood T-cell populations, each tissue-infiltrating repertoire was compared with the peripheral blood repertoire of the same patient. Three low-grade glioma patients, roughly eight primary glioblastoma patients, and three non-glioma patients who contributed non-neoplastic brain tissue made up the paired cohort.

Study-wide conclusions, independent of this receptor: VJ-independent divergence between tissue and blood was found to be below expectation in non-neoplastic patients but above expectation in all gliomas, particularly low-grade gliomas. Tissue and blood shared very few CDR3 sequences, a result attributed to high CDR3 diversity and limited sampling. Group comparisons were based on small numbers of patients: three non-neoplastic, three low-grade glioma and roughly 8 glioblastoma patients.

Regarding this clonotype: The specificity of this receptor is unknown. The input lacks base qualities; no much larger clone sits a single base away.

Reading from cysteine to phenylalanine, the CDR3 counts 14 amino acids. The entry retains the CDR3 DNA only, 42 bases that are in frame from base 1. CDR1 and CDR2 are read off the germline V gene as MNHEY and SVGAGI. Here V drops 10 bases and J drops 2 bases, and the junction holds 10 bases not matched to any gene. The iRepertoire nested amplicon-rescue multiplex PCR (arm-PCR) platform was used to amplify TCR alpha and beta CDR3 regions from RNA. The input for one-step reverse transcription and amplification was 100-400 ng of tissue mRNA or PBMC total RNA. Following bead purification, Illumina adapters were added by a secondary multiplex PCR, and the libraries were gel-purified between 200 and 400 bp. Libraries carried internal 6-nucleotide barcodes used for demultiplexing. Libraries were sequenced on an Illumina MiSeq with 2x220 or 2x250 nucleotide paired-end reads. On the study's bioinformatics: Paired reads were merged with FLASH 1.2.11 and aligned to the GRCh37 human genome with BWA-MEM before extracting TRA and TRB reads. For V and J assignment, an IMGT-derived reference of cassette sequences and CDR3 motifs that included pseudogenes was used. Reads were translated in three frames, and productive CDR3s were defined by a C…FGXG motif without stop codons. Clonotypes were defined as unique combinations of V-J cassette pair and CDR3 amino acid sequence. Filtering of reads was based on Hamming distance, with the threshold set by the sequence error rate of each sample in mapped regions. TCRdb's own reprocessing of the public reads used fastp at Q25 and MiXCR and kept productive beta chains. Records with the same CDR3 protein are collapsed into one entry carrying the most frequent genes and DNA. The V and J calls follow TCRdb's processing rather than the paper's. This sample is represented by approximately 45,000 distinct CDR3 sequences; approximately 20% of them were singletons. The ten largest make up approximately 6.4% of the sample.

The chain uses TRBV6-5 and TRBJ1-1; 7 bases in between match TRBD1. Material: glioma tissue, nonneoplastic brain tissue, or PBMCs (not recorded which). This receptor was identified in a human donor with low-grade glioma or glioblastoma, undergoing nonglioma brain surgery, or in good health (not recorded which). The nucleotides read TGTGCCATCAGCTCCGGGACAGACAACACTGAAGCTTTCTTT. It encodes CAISSGTDNTEAFF.